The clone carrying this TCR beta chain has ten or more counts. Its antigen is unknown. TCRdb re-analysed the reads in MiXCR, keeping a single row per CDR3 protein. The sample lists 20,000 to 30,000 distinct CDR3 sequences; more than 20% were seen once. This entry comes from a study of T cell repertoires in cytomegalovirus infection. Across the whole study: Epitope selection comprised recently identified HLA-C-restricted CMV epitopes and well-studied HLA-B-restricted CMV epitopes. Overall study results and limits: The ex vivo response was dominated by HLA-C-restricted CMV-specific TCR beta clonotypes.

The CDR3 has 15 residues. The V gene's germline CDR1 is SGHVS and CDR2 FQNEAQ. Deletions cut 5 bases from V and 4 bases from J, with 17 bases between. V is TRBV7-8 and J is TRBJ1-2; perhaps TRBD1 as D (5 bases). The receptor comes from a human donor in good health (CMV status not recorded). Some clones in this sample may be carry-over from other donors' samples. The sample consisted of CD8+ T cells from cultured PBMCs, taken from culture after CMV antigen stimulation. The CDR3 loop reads CASSASPGTFYGYTF. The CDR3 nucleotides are TGTGCCAGCAGCGCATCTCCCGGGACTTTCTATGGCTACACCTTC.